This T cell receptor (beta chain) was recorded in a study of cytomegalovirus exposure and HLA in healthy donors. For the study at large: The Caucasian-associated ancestry cluster contained 81% of the roughly 390 genotyped donors.

Of note for this clone: Antigen: not known.

This CDR3 region has 16 residues. V trimming: 5 bases; J trimming: 3 bases; junction bases outside the gene matches: 6. Germline lookup yields CDR1 WSHSY and CDR2 SAAADI. General study findings and limits: Exclusion applied to some V segments, including TRBV6-2 and TRBV6-3, as they were indistinguishable. Most CMV-associated TCR beta chains were later found to appear HLA-restricted. Cytomegalovirus association was listed for 164 TCR beta chains.

PCR primers comprised 60 Vbeta and 13 Jbeta primers. Profiled with immunoSEQ multiplex PCR; TCRdb holds only in-frame clones, not every one. The sample records nearly 110,000 clones, around 77% being singletons. The sequence came from a male donor in good health and CMV-seronegative. Material: PBMCs. The chain links TRBV10-2 to TRBJ2-7, with 14 bases that match TRBD2. CDR3 sequence: CASSTGTSGRFYEQYF. The DNA for the CDR3 is TGCGCCAGCAGTACGGGGACTAGCGGGAGATTCTACGAGCAGTACTTC.